Sequencing of this T cell receptor beta chain was carried out in a study of beta chain features in type 1 diabetes. The entirety of the isolated RNA underwent reverse transcription, so expressed TCRB transcripts were sequenced. TCRdb keeps only in-frame clones here, not all; method: immunoSEQ multiplex PCR. The repertoire consists of 450,000 to 550,000 clones, with around 30% occurring once and the leading ten covering 0.05% to 0.065%. This CDR3 has 14 residues. V was clipped by 4 bases and J by 1 base, with 12 bases between them. Per germline, CDR1 SQVTM and CDR2 ANQGSEA. General study findings and limits: Compared with healthy donors, patients appeared to share more similar naive, central memory and regulatory TCRB repertoires. Moderate yet significant TCRB CDR3 shortening was seen in Type 1 diabetes patients in all four CD4+ subsets.

With respect to this clone: The antigen is unknown.

On average, the one heparinised blood draw given by each donor was approximately 100 mL. The sequenced sample consisted of naive CD4+ T cells from blood. The TCR sequence derives from a man aged 18 to 29 in good health. This chain connects TRBV29-1 to TRBJ2-3, with D possibly being TRBD1 (5 bases). The CDR3 is CSVVDRPRTDTQYF. For the CDR3, the DNA is TGCAGCGTTGTAGACAGACCACGCACAGATACGCAGTATTTT.